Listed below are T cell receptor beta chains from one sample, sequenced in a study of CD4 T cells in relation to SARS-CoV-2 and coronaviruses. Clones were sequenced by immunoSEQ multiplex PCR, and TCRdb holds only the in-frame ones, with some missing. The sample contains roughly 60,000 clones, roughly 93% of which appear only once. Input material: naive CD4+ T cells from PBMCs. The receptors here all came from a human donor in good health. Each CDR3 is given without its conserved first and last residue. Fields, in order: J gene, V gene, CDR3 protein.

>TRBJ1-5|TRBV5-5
ASSLTPRTGYQPQH
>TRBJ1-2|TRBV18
ASRMTVNYGYT
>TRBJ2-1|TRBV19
ASSTISGSRNEQF
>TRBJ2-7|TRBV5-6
ASSFRYEQPLNYAYEQY
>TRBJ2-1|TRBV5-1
ASSSRSHNEQF
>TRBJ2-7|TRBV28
ASSSPKAGTYEQY
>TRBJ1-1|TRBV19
ASSTQGRAEAF
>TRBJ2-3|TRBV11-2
ASSPRGSGSRRAVDTQY
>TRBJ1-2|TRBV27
ASSPSPRAGYYHNYGYT
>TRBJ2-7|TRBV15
ATSREGTDHPY
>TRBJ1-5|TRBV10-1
ASSESRNQPQH
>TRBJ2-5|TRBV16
ASSRHGGKETQY
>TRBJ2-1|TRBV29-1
SVAASGRMPYNEQF
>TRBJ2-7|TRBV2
ASKGAGNPYEQY
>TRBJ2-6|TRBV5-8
ASSSYLTGTGANVLT
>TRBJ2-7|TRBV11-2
ASSFLSGGFIYEQY
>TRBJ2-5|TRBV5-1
ASSLRQAGTQY
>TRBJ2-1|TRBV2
ASSEGQGVGNEQF
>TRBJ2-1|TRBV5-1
ASRGLAIARNEQF
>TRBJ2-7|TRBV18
ASSPLPAYEQY
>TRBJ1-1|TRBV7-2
ASSSTAGRNTEAF
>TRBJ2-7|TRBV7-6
ASSLEGQESYEQY
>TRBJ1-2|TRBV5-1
ASSYIHAGTNYGYT
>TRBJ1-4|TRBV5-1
ASSLVSGGYEKLF
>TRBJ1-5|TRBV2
ASDRGQLSNQPQH
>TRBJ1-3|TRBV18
ASSPHGSSGNTIY
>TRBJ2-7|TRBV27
ASTPLGTGGHEQY
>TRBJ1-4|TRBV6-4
ASSRDQNEKLF
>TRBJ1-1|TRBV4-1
ASSQVAGARTEAF
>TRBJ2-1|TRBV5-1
ASSLGPDLAYNEQF
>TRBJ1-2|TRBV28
ASSRQRGQGHGYT
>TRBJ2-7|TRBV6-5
ASRLAGGFDEQY
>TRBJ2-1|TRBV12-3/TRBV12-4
ASKTAIEQF
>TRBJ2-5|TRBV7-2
ASSLSSGSYQETQY
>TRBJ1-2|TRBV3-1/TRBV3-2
ASSQDRRAVYGYT
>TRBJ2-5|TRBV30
AWIIAGGPRETQY
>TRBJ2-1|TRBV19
ASSRTSGTLYNEQF
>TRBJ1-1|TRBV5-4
ASSRGQLESTEAF
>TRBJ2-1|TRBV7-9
ASSLDPASNEQF
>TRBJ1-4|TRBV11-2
ASSLQLGTGDEKLF